Listed below are T cell receptor beta chains from one sample, sequenced in a study of cytomegalovirus exposure and HLA in healthy donors. Only in-frame clones appear in the TCRdb table, and some are missing; sequencing was by immunoSEQ multiplex PCR. The data contain roughly 130,000 clones, over 60% of them singletons. Input material: PBMCs. The receptors originated from a middle-aged woman in good health and CMV-seropositive. Each CDR3 is given with its conserved first and last residue. D genes are given only for firm matches. Rows give clone size only sometimes, using once, few, many, or a class for an expanded clone.

>TRBJ2-5|TRBD2|NA|TRBV7-6
TGTGCCAGCAGCTTAGCCCTCTTAGCGGGTGCGGAAGAGACCCAGTACTTC
CASSLALLAGAEETQYF
>TRBJ1-1|NA|many|TRBV30
TGTGCCTGGAATCAGGAAAACACTGAAGCTTTCTTT
CAWNQENTEAFF
>TRBJ1-3|NA|NA|TRBV18
TGTGCCAGCTCAGCCGGAGCTGGAAACACCATATATTTT
CASSAGAGNTIYF
>TRBJ1-6|NA|few|TRBV9
TGTGCCAGCAGCCCACGACAGGATTCACCCCTCCACTTT
CASSPRQDSPLHF
>TRBJ2-7|TRBD2|few|TRBV5-4
TGTGCCAGCAGCTTGGGGGGCGGGAGGGCCTACGAGCAGTACTTC
CASSLGGGRAYEQYF
>TRBJ2-7|TRBD1|NA|TRBV6-1
TGTGCCAGCAGTGAAGTGCAGGGGGCGAATACTATCGAGCAGTACTTC
CASSEVQGANTIEQYF
>TRBJ1-3|NA|NA|TRBV25-1
TGTGCCAGCAGTGGGAGTCGGGACACCATATATTTT
CASSGSRDTIYF
>TRBJ1-5|TRBD1|NA|TRBV7-3
TGTGCCAGCAGGTTTCCGGGACAGTTCAATCAGCCCCAGCATTTT
CASRFPGQFNQPQHF
>TRBJ2-7|TRBD1|NA|TRBV10-1
TGCGCCAGCAGTGAGTCTGGAACAGGGGATTCCTACGAGCAGTACTTC
CASSESGTGDSYEQYF
>TRBJ1-1|TRBD1|NA|TRBV28
TGTGCTTCAACCGACAGGGGGAGGACTGAAGCTTTCTTT
CASTDRGRTEAFF
>TRBJ1-1|TRBD1|few|TRBV29-1
TGCAGCGTTGACGGACAGGGTGAGACTGAAGCTTTCTTT
CSVDGQGETEAFF
>TRBJ1-2|TRBD1|NA|TRBV4-2
TGTGCCAGCAGCCCACTCGGAGGGGGCAGGTCGGACTATGGCTACACCTTC
CASSPLGGGRSDYGYTF
>TRBJ2-3|TRBD2|once|TRBV9
TGTGCCAGCAGCGTAGGGTGGGGGGGAGGCACAGATACGCAGTATTTT
CASSVGWGGGTDTQYF
>TRBJ2-1|TRBD2|few|TRBV29-1
TGCAGCGCCCTCCGCGGGAGCAATGAGCAGTTCTTC
CSALRGSNEQFF
>TRBJ1-5|TRBD1|NA|TRBV2
TGTGCCAGCAGTGACGCGGGACAGGGAGGTAATCAGCCCCAGCATTTT
CASSDAGQGGNQPQHF
>TRBJ1-2|TRBD1|NA|TRBV28
TGTGCCAGCAGTGGGCCAGGGGGATGGAGCTACACCTTC
CASSGPGGWSYTF
>TRBJ2-7|NA|NA|TRBV5-6
TGTGCCAGCAGCGCTGGACAGTCGAGCTCCTACGAGCAGTACTTC
CASSAGQSSSYEQYF
>TRBJ1-5|TRBD1|NA|TRBV19
TGTGCCAGTAGTCCGCCGGGACAGGGCAATCAGCCCCAGCATTTT
CASSPPGQGNQPQHF
>TRBJ1-5|NA|NA|TRBV28
TGTGCCAGCCTTTCCGGAACAGTAAATCAGCCCCAGCATTTT
CASLSGTVNQPQHF
>TRBJ2-3|TRBD2|NA|TRBV5-1
TGCGCCTTGAGGTCGGTGTGGCTAGCGGGTCCCACAGATACGCAGTATTTT
CALRSVWLAGPTDTQYF
>TRBJ1-3|NA|NA|TRBV10-3
TGTGCCATCAGTGAGAGGGGAGGGGGACTCGGAAACACCATATATTTT
CAISERGGGLGNTIYF
>TRBJ2-5|TRBD2|NA|TRBV28
TGTGCCAGCAGTTCTCGGGGGGACCAAGAGACCCAGTACTTC
CASSSRGDQETQYF
>TRBJ2-7|TRBD1|NA|TRBV6-1
TGTGCCAGTGATAGGTCGGGACAGGGGTATAACGAGCAGTACTTC
CASDRSGQGYNEQYF
>TRBJ2-3|TRBD2|NA|TRBV5-1
TGCGCCAGCAGCTTGGGACTAGCGGGAAGCACAGATACGCAGTATTTT
CASSLGLAGSTDTQYF
>TRBJ2-3|NA|NA|TRBV9
TGTGCCAGCAGCCCCGAGCCCCTAATCGGGGTAGATACGCAGTATTTT
CASSPEPLIGVDTQYF
>TRBJ2-2|NA|NA|TRBV7-2
TGTGCCAGCAGCTCCCGGGGTTTAGGAGGGGGCGTGGGCGGGGAGCTGTTTTTT
CASSSRGLGGGVGGELFF
>TRBJ1-2|NA|NA|TRBV28
TGTGCCAGCAGTTTGGGGCCAGCTAACTATGGCTACACCTTC
CASSLGPANYGYTF
>TRBJ1-5|NA|NA|TRBV27
TGTGCCGGCAGTCAGTTGCTTAATCAGCCCCAGCATTTT
CAGSQLLNQPQHF
>TRBJ2-7|NA|NA|TRBV7-6
TGTGCCAGCAGCTTACAGGGCGGCGAGCAGTACTTC
CASSLQGGEQYF
>TRBJ1-1|NA|NA|TRBV7-9
TGTGCCAGCAGCTTAAGTTCAGGAACTGAAGCTTTCTTT
CASSLSSGTEAFF
>TRBJ2-5|NA|once|TRBV5-1
TGCGCCAGCCGTACCCCAGGACTTGGTCAAGAGACCCAGTACTTC
CASRTPGLGQETQYF
>TRBJ2-7|NA|few|TRBV11-2
TGTGCCAGCAGCTTAGGGGGCGGAGGGGGCGATAAGTACTTC
CASSLGGGGGDKYF
>TRBJ1-2|NA|NA|TRBV5-1
TGCGCCAGCAGCTTAACAGGGTTTCGGTATGGCTACACCTTC
CASSLTGFRYGYTF
>TRBJ2-6|NA|NA|TRBV5-1
TGCGCCAGCAGCTTGGCCGCGACTGTTGGGGCCAACGTCCTGACTTTC
CASSLAATVGANVLTF
>TRBJ1-5|NA|NA|TRBV2
TGTGCCAGCAGTGAGATGGGGGGGGGCAATCAGCCCCAGCATTTT
CASSEMGGGNQPQHF
>TRBJ2-7|TRBD1|NA|TRBV29-1
TGCAGCGTCATTTCCACAGGGGTAGGTCCGTACGAGCAGTACTTC
CSVISTGVGPYEQYF
>TRBJ1-2|NA|NA|TRBV7-9
TGTGCCAGCAGCTTTTCTTCAGTATCCTATGGCTACACCTTC
CASSFSSVSYGYTF